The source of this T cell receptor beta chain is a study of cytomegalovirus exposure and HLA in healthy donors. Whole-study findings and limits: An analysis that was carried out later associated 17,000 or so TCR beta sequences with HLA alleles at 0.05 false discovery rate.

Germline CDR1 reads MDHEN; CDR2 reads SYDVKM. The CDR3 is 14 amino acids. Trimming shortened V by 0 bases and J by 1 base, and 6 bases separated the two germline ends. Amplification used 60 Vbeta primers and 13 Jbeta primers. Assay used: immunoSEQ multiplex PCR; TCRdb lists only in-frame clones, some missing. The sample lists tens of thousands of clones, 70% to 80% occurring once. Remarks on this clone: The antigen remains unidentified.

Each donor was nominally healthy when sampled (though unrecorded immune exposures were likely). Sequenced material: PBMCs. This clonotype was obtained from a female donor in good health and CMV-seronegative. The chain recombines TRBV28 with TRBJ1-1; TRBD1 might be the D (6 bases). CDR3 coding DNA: TGTGCCAGCAGTTTATGGACAGGGAACACTGAAGCTTTCTTT. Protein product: CASSLWTGNTEAFF.